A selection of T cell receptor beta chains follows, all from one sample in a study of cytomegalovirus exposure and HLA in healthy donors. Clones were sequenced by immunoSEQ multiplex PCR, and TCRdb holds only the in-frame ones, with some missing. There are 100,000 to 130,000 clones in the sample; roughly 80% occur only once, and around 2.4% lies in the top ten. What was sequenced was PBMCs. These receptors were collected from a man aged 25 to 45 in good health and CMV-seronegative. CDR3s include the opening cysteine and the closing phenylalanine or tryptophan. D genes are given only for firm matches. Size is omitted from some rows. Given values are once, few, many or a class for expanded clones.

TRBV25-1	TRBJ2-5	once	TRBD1	CASRPGTAQETQYF	TGTGCCAGCAGACCCGGGACAGCCCAAGAGACCCAGTACTTC
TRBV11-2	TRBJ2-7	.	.	CASSLQVMSYEQYF	TGTGCCAGCAGCTTGCAGGTAATGTCCTACGAGCAGTACTTC
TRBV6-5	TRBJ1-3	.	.	CASSPFGSGNTIYF	TGTGCCAGCAGCCCCTTCGGCTCTGGAAACACCATATATTTT
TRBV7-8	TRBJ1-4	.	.	CASNEQGWGEKLFF	TGTGCCAGCAATGAACAGGGATGGGGTGAAAAACTGTTTTTT
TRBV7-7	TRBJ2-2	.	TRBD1	CASSLLQGADGELFF	TGTGCTAGCAGCTTACTGCAGGGGGCAGACGGGGAGCTGTTTTTT
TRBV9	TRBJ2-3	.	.	CASSPRLSTDTQYF	TGTGCCAGCAGCCCCCGACTCAGCACAGATACGCAGTATTTT
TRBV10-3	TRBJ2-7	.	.	CAISESTVSYEQYF	TGTGCCATCAGTGAGTCGACAGTGTCCTACGAGCAGTACTTC
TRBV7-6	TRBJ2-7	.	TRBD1	CASSSGTGGVYEQYF	TGTGCCAGCAGCTCCGGGACAGGGGGCGTATACGAGCAGTACTTC
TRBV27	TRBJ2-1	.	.	CASSLGGANEQFF	TGTGCCAGCAGCCTAGGAGGGGCTAATGAGCAGTTCTTC
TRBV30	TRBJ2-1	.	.	CAGITNSRHEQFF	TGTGCCGGGATAACAAACAGTAGGCATGAGCAGTTCTTC
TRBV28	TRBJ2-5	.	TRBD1	CASSSRTGVETQYF	TGTGCCAGCAGTTCCAGGACAGGGGTGGAGACCCAGTACTTC
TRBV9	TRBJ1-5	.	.	CASSVGATGSQPQHF	TGTGCCAGCAGCGTAGGGGCGACAGGTAGCCAGCCCCAGCATTTT
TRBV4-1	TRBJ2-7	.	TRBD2	CASSQTRASGGRYEQYF	TGCGCCAGCAGCCAAACCCGAGCTAGCGGGGGGAGGTACGAGCAGTACTTC
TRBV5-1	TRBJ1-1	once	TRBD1	CASSIRTGRDTEAFF	TGCGCCAGCAGCATCAGGACAGGGCGGGACACTGAAGCTTTCTTT
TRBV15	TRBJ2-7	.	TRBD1	CATSRDQGASEQYF	TGTGCCACCAGCAGAGATCAGGGGGCGAGTGAGCAGTACTTC
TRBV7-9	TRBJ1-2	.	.	CASRNLQENYGYTF	TGTGCCAGCAGGAATCTGCAGGAAAACTATGGCTACACCTTC
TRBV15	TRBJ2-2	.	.	CATSREERRNTGELFF	TGTGCCACCAGCAGAGAAGAGAGGAGGAACACCGGGGAGCTGTTTTTT
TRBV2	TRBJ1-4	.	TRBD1	CASSDRTGDKLFF	TGTGCCAGCAGCGACCGGACAGGGGACAAACTGTTTTTT
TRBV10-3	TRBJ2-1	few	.	CAISSPTGAVNEQFF	TGTGCCATCAGTTCCCCGACGGGAGCGGTCAATGAGCAGTTCTTC
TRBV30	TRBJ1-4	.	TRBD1	CAWSRQGAQEKLFF	TGTGCCTGGAGTAGACAGGGGGCACAGGAAAAACTGTTTTTT
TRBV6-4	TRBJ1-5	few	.	CASSESGSSEPQHF	TGTGCCAGCAGTGAGTCAGGTAGTAGCGAGCCCCAGCATTTT
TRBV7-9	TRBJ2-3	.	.	CASSDGFIMGHLGADTQYF	TGTGCCAGCAGCGATGGTTTCATAATGGGACACTTAGGGGCAGATACGCAGTATTTT
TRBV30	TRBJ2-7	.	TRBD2	CAWRRTVAGLSYEQYF	TGTGCCTGGAGACGTACGGTAGCGGGCCTCTCCTACGAGCAGTACTTC
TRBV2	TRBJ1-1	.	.	CARGDGGTEAFF	TGTGCCAGAGGGGACGGAGGGACTGAAGCTTTCTTT
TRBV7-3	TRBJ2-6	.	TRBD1	CASSYQGAGANVLTF	TGTGCCAGCAGCTATCAGGGGGCGGGGGCCAACGTCCTGACTTTC
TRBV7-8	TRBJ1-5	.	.	CASSLVQRAGSNQPQHF	TGTGCCAGCAGCTTAGTGCAGAGGGCGGGCAGCAATCAGCCCCAGCATTTT
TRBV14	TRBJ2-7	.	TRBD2	CASSQESSGPYF	TGTGCCAGCAGCCAAGAGAGTAGCGGGCCTTACTTC
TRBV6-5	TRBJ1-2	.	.	CASRRVGSGYGYTF	TGTGCCAGCAGGCGAGTCGGCAGCGGCTATGGCTACACCTTC
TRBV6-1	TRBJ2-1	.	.	CASSVGVSRAYNEQFF	TGTGCCAGCAGTGTTGGGGTTAGCAGGGCCTACAATGAGCAGTTCTTC
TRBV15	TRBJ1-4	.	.	CATSRPGWDEKLFF	TGTGCCACCAGCAGGCCAGGGTGGGATGAAAAACTGTTTTTT
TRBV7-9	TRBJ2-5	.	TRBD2	CASSRSTSGRQETQYF	TGTGCCAGCAGCCGATCGACTAGCGGCCGTCAAGAGACCCAGTACTTC
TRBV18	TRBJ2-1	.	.	CASSPGQIFYNEQFF	TGTGCCAGCTCACCCGGACAGATATTTTACAATGAGCAGTTCTTC
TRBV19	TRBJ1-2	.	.	CASSLGQPSNYGYTF	TGTGCCAGTAGCCTGGGACAACCTTCTAACTATGGCTACACCTTC
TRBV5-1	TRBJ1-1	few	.	CASSLAIGGTNTEAFF	TGCGCCAGCAGCTTGGCGATCGGGGGAACGAACACTGAAGCTTTCTTT
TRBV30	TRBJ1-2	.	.	CAWSVRRQLTNYGYTF	TGTGCCTGGAGTGTACGGCGGCAACTCACTAACTATGGCTACACCTTC
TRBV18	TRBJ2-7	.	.	CASSPQEQGREQYF	TGTGCCAGCTCACCCCAAGAACAGGGTCGCGAGCAGTACTTC
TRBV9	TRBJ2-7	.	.	CASSVVGLASAHEQYF	TGTGCCAGCAGCGTAGTAGGGTTGGCTAGCGCCCACGAGCAGTACTTC
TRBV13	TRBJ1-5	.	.	CASSLRQFNQPQHF	TGTGCCAGCAGCTTGCGGCAGTTCAATCAGCCCCAGCATTTT
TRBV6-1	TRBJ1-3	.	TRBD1	CASSEGRGRYTIYF	TGTGCCAGCAGTGAAGGCAGGGGGCGATACACCATATATTTT
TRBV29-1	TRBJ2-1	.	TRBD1	CSVVAGGHEQFF	TGCAGCGTTGTGGCAGGGGGACATGAGCAGTTCTTC